Listed below are T cell receptor beta chains from one sample, sequenced in a study of control samples from healthy donors and cancer patients. Profiling relied on immunoSEQ multiplex PCR, and the TCRdb table lists in-frame clones only, not all of them. This table holds some 220,000 clones, roughly 94% found once. The source material was blood. The origin of the receptors is a man in his fifties in good health. CDR3s include the opening cysteine and the closing phenylalanine or tryptophan. Size is omitted from some rows. Given values are once, few, many or a class for expanded clones.

v_call,clone_size,cdr3_aa
TRBV25-1,NA,CASSLTGGVGYTF
TRBV19,NA,CASSPGTHGNTIYF
TRBV4-3,NA,CASSQEGAGANVLTF
TRBV7-9,NA,CASSLVVGDTEAFF
TRBV30,NA,CAWGSGDTQYF
TRBV7-3,once,CVGAQGVNTEAFF
TRBV24-1,NA,CATSAEGRNTEAFF
TRBV3-1/TRBV3-2,NA,CASSHGTGGSGNTIYF
TRBV18,NA,CASSPPSGGAYEQYF
TRBV27,NA,CASSLGRGVTDTQYF
TRBV2,NA,CASSDRGYGYTF
TRBV28,NA,CASSHGTGARVLQETQYF
TRBV7-2,NA,CASSSSRVGETQYF
TRBV7-2,few,CASSPDRALNIQYF
TRBV2,NA,CASSTSGNTIYF
TRBV5-4,many,CASSAGTLNTGELFF
TRBV5-1,NA,CASRGSSGNTIYF
TRBV5-6,once,CASSFVGQDENF
TRBV4-1,once,CASSQGAGATDTQYF
TRBV7-9,NA,CASSSSGPYEQYF
TRBV4-1,NA,CASSQDLLTGAYQETQYF
TRBV24-1,NA,CATSAPRGGSDTQYF
TRBV6-2/TRBV6-3,NA,CASTPTGQGANYGYTF
TRBV4-2,NA,CASSQPSGGTDTQYF
TRBV4-1,NA,CASSPRAGVYGYTF
TRBV10-3,NA,CAIGRGQGTEAFF
TRBV10-1,NA,CASSLTGGSYEQYF
TRBV10-3,NA,CAISEGTSGYADTQYF
TRBV18,NA,CASSPTTLFAGNTIYF
TRBV18,NA,CASTRQGPNSPLHF
TRBV2,NA,CASSLTGVQNTEAFF
TRBV7-8,NA,CASSLERARDQPQHF
TRBV28,NA,CASSGTASLYGYTF
TRBV5-5,NA,CASSFGFYGYTF
TRBV19,few,CASSIDGQAPLNGYTF
TRBV15,NA,CATSPYRVYSNQPQHF
TRBV18,NA,CASSPIRTVNSPLHF
TRBV28,NA,CASDPRTGAQHF
TRBV2,once,CASSDQRGKETQYF
TRBV6-6,NA,CASSLGTSGYEQYF